This entry describes one T cell receptor beta chain. The V gene end was trimmed by 4 bases and the J gene end by 0 bases; junction bases not matched to a gene: 5. Looked up from germline, CDR1 is MDHEN and CDR2 is SYDVKM. The CDR3 has 16 residues. The data were produced by immunoSEQ multiplex PCR, yet TCRdb's version contains in-frame clones alone and is incomplete. The data contain about 120,000 clones, around 86% of them singletons. These data belong to a study of control samples from healthy donors and cancer patients. The specimen was blood. The clonotype comes from a man between 35 and 55 years old in good health. The chain links TRBV28 to TRBJ1-4, with TRBD1 matching 7 bases. CDR3 in DNA: TGTGCCAGCAGTTACCGGGGACAGTCAACTAATGAAAAACTGTTTTTT. It specifies CASSYRGQSTNEKLFF.